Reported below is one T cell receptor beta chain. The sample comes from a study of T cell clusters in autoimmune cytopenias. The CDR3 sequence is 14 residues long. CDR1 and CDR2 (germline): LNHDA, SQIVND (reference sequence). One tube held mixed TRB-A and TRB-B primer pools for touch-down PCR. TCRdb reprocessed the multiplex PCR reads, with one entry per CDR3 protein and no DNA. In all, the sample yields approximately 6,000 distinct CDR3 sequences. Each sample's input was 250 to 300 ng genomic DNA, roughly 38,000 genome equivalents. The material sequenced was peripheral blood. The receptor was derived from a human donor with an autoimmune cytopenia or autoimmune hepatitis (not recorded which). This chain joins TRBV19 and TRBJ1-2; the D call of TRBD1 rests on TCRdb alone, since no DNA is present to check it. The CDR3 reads CASSISPRNRGYTF.